This T cell receptor beta chain emerged from a study of CD8 T cells in Susac syndrome. This CDR3 region has 18 residues. The V segment lost 4 bases and the J segment 0 bases; nucleotides outside the gene matches: 11. Germline lookup yields CDR1 DFQATT and CDR2 SNEGSKA (reference sequence). The authors reverse transcribed about 0.5 to 1 ug RNA with random hexamers. From the immunoSEQ multiplex PCR reads, TCRdb called clonotypes with MiXCR, one entry per CDR3 protein. The sample includes about 240,000 distinct CDR3 sequences, around 96% seen only once; the top ten take around 0.093%. TCR beta was sequenced from blood CD8+ and CD4+ T cells. Recently defined diagnostic criteria classed the Susac syndrome patients as definite or probable.

V is TRBV20-1 and J is TRBJ1-4, with 10 bases aligning to TRBD1. This TCR was recovered from a human donor with Susac syndrome. The sequenced sample was CD4+ T cells from PBMCs. Here the CDR3 reads CSATGPGTGDATNEKLFF. For the CDR3, the DNA is TGCAGTGCTACTGGCCCCGGGACAGGGGATGCAACTAATGAAAAACTGTTTTTT.